This T cell receptor beta chain was retrieved from a study of glioma-infiltrating T cells after dendritic cell vaccination. Time point given: after dendritic cell vaccination, including at tumor progression/relapse. Before vaccination, two weeks after the third vaccination, and at progression, PBMC were collected. Amplification used 60 V beta primers and 13 J beta primers. Libraries were prepared by immunoSEQ multiplex PCR; TCRdb keeps only in-frame clonotypes and omits some of them. This table holds 55,000 to 75,000 clones, roughly four fifths found once. Germline V gene lookup returns CDR1 SGHTA and CDR2 FQGNSA. The CDR3 extends over 17 amino acids. V lost 0 bases and J lost 6, with 21 bases in between.

Material: blood, obtained after dendritic cell vaccination. This TCR was recovered from a human donor with glioblastoma. The chain joins TRBV7-2 to TRBJ2-7, with a weak D call TRBD2 (6 bases). CDR3 loop: CASSLAPTGGGAREQYF. As DNA, the CDR3 is TGTGCCAGCAGCTTAGCCCCCACTGGCGGCGGGGCGCGCGAGCAGTACTTC. Supplemented by reference TRBV7-2 and TRBJ2-7, the full variable domain reads GAGVSQSPSNKVTEKGKDVELRCDPISGHTALYWYRQSLGQGLEFLIYFQGNSAPDKSGLPSDRFSAERTGGSVSTLTIQRTQQEDSAVYLCASSLAPTGGGAREQYFGPGTRLTVT.